Shown below are 9 T cell receptor beta chains from a single sample sequenced in a study of blood T cell repertoires in COVID-19. Data came from immunoSEQ multiplex PCR; TCRdb stores just in-frame clones and leaves some out. The sample lists approximately 58,000 clones, 77% occurring once. Sequenced input: peripheral blood. Every receptor here comes from a man aged 70-80 years with active or convalescent COVID-19.

The chain carries TRBV28 and TRBJ1-1; TRBD1 matches at 8 bases. This CDR3 has 16 residues. CDR1 is MDHEN, CDR2 SYDVKM, per germline. With 5 bases clipped from V and 1 base from J, the junction kept 9 bases outside the gene matches. The CDR3 DNA follows: TGTGCCAGCAGTCGGACAGGGTTAAGGGCGAACACTGAAGCTTTCTTT. This translates into CASSRTGLRANTEAFF.

The CDR3: CAISESGNYEQYF. The DNA for the CDR3 is TGTGCCATCAGTGAGTCTGGCAACTACGAGCAGTACTTC. This sequence joins TRBV10-3 and TRBJ2-7, with D hard to call. The CDR3 is made up of 13 amino acids. Germline CDR1 is ENHRY and CDR2 is SYGVKD. V lost 0 bases and J 3 bases, leaving 6 bases between the germline ends.

This clone was seen a single time. The chain employs TRBV24-1 and TRBJ2-3; 7 nucleotides align to TRBD1. The CDR3 is made up of 15 amino acids. Germline CDR1 is KGHDR and CDR2 is SFDVKD. V lost 10 bases, J lost 0 bases, and 9 bases stayed unmatched. CDR3 sequence (DNA): TGTGCCACAGGGGGCTTCAGGGGTAGCACAGATACGCAGTATTTT. This sequence encodes CATGGFRGSTDTQYF.

The sample holds a few counts of this clone. The V gene is TRBV29-1, the J gene TRBJ1-5, with 9 bases matching TRBD1. V shed 5 bases, J shed 6 bases, and the junction held 14 bases outside the gene matches. The CDR3 covers 16 residues. CDR1 SQVTM and CDR2 ANQGSEA come from the germline V gene. This CDR3 is CSVLISGTGKRQPQHF. The DNA for the CDR3 is TGCAGCGTTCTAATTTCCGGGACAGGGAAGCGTCAGCCCCAGCATTTT.

This chain joins TRBV11-2 and TRBJ1-3, with TRBD1 identical over 9 bases. With 5 bases clipped from V and 1 base from J, the junction kept 6 bases outside the gene matches. The CDR3 spans 16 residues. Germline loops: CDR1 SGHAT, CDR2 FQNNGV. The DNA for the CDR3 is TGTGCCAGCAGCCACCCGGGACAGGGATCTGGAAACACCATATATTTT. It specifies CASSHPGQGSGNTIYF.

DNA for the CDR3: TGTGCCAGCAGCTCTGCAGGATTATCTGGGGCCAACGTCCTGACTTTC. It is translated as CASSSAGLSGANVLTF. The V call is TRBV6-2 or TRBV6-3, the J call TRBJ2-6, with D hard to call. CDR1 and CDR2 from the germline V gene are MNHEY and SVGEGT. V gave up 6 bases and J gave up 1 base, with 13 bases separating them. CDR3 length: 16 residues.

This chain joins TRBV4-3 and TRBJ2-7; maybe TRBD1 (6 bases). The CDR3 runs to 15 residues. CDR1 is LGHNA, CDR2 YSLEER, per germline. V dropped 2 bases and J dropped 1 base, with 12 bases sitting between them. CDR3 residues: CASSQTRQVSYEQYF. In DNA form, the CDR3 reads TGCGCCAGCAGCCAAACCAGACAGGTGTCCTACGAGCAGTACTTC.

The CDR3 spells CASSWEGEKLFF. In DNA, the CDR3 is TGTGCCAGCAGTTGGGAGGGAGAAAAACTGTTTTTT. The J gene is TRBJ1-4, the V gene TRBV12-3 or TRBV12-4; D unclear. Between the trimmed V and J ends, which lost 4 bases and 8 bases, there was a span of 8 bases. The CDR3 is 12 amino acids.

The chain joins TRBV5-6 to TRBJ2-6; D unresolved. Germline loops: CDR1 SGHDT, CDR2 YYEEEE. Deletions cut 3 bases from V and 0 bases from J, with 10 bases between. CDR3 size: 16 residues. The CDR3 protein is CASSSRGSSGANVLTF. The CDR3 DNA follows: TGTGCCAGCAGCTCCCGCGGCAGCTCTGGGGCCAACGTCCTGACTTTC.